This T cell receptor (beta chain) was profiled in a study of tumor and adjacent non-tumor tissue in lung cancer. Turning to the study itself: There were around eleven adenocarcinoma, 2 squamous cell carcinoma and 1 small cell lung cancer cases. Samples averaged roughly 4.3 million productive TCRbeta reads each. The study, taken as a whole, reports: Tumor TCR diversity, when higher, was linked to shorter survival. TCR diversity was significantly greater in tumor than normal lung tissue.

This clonotype has at least ten counts. As yet, its antigen is unknown. The CDR3 is 11 amino acids. The ends were cut back, 7 bases at V and 1 base at J, with 7 bases in the middle. CDR1 and CDR2 (germline): SQVTM, ANQGSEA. This sample's RNA came from whole unsorted tissue. Distant lung tissue was collected more than 3 cm away from the tumor edge. The library came from three nested PCR rounds adapted from ARM-PCR protocols. TCRdb called the multiplex PCR reads again in MiXCR, with one record for every CDR3 protein. This sample carries tens of thousands of distinct CDR3 sequences, around 64% of them seen once, and the ten largest clones take under 35%.

The sample taken for sequencing was distant non-tumor lung tissue. The TCR originated in a man between 65 and 85 years old with non-small cell lung cancer. The chain recombines TRBV29-1 with TRBJ1-1; D is undetermined. Here the CDR3 reads CSGKKNTEAFF. In nucleotides, the CDR3 is TGCAGCGGGAAAAAGAACACTGAAGCTTTCTTT.